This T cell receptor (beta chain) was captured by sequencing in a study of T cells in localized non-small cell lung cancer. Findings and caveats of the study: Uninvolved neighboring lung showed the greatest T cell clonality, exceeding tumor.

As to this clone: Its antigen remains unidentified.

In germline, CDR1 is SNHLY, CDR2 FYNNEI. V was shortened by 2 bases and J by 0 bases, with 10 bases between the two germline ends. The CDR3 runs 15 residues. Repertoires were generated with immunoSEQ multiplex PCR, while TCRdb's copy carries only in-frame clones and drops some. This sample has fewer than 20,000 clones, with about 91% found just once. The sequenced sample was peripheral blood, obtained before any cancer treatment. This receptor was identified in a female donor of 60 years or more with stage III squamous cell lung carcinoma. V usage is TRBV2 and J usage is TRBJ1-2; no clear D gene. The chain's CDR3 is CASSENGVANYGYTF. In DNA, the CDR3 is TGTGCCAGCAGTGAAAACGGGGTTGCTAACTATGGCTACACCTTC.